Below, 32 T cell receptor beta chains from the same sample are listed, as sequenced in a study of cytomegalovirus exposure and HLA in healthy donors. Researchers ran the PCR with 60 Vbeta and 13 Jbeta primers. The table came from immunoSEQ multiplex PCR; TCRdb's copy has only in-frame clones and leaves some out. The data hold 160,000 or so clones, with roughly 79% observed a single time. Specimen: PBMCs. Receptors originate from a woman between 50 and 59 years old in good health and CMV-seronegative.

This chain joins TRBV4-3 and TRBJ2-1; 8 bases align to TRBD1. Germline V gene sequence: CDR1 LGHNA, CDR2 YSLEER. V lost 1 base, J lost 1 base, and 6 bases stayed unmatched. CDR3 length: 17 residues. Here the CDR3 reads CASSQARTGGSYNEQFF. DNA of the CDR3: TGCGCCAGCAGCCAAGCTCGAACAGGGGGTTCCTACAATGAGCAGTTCTTC.

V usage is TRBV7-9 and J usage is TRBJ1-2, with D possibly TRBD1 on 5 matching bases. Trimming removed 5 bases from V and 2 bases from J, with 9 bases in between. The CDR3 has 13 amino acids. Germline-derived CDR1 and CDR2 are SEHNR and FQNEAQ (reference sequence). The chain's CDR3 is CASSGGGNYGYTF. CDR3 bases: TGTGCCAGCAGCGGGGGGGGGAACTATGGCTACACCTTC.

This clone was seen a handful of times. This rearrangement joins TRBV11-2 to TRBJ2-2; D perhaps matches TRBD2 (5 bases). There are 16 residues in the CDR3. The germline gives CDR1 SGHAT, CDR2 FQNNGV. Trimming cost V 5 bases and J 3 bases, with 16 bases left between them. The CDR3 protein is CASSPPGYSDTGELFF. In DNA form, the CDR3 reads TGTGCCAGCAGCCCGCCAGGTTATAGCGACACCGGGGAGCTGTTTTTT.

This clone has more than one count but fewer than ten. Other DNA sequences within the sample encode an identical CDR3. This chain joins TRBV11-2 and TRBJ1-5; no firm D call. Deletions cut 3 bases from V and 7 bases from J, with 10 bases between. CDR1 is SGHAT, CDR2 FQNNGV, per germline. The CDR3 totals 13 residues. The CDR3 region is CASSFSLRQPQHF. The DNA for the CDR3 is TGTGCCAGCAGCTTTTCACTGCGGCAGCCCCAGCATTTT.

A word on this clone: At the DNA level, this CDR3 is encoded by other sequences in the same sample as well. The CDR3: CASSFGGSDTQYF. The DNA for the CDR3 is TGCGCCAGCAGCTTTGGGGGGTCGGATACGCAGTATTTT. This chain connects TRBV5-1 to TRBJ2-3; TRBD2 might be the D (6 bases). CDR1 and CDR2 (germline): SGHRS, YFSETQ. V dropped 2 bases and J dropped 6 bases, with 10 bases sitting between them. The length of the CDR3 is 13 residues.

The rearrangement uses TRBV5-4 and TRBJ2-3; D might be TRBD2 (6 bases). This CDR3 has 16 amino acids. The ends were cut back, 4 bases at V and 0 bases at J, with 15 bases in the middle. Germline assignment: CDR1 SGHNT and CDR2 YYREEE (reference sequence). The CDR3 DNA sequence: TGTGCCAGCAGCCCTGCGGGGAGGTCGAGCACAGATACGCAGTATTTT. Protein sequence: CASSPAGRSSTDTQYF.

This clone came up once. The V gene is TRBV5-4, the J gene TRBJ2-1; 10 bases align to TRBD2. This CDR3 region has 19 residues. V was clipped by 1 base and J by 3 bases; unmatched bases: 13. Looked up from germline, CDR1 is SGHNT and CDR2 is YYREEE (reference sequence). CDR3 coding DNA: TGTGCCAGCAGCTTGTCGGCTAGCGGGGGCCCACTTGGCTACAATGAGCAGTTCTTC. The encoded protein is CASSLSASGGPLGYNEQFF. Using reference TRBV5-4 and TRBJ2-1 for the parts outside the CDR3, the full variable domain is ETGVTQSPTHLIKTRGQQVTLRCSSQSGHNTVSWYQQALGQGPQFIFQYYREEENGRGNFPPRFSGLQFPNYSSELNVNALELDDSALYLCASSLSASGGPLGYNEQFFGPGTRLTVL.

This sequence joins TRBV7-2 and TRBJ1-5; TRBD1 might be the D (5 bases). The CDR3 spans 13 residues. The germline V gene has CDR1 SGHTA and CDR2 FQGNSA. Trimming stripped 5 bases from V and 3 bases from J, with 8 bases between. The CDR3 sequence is CASSLTANQPQHF. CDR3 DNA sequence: TGTGCCAGCAGCCTGACAGCCAATCAGCCCCAGCATTTT.

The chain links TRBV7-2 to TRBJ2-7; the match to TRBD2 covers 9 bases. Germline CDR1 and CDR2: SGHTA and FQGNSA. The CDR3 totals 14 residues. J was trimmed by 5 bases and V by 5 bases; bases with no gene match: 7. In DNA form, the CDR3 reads TGTGCCAGCAGCGATAGCGGGAGTGGACACGAGCAGTACTTC. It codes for CASSDSGSGHEQYF.

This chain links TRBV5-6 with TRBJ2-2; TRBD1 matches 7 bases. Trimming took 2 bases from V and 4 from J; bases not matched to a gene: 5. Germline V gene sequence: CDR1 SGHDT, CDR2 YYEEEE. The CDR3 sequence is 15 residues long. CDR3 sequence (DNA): TGTGCCAGCAGCTTAACAGGGGTGGTCACCGGGGAGCTGTTTTTT. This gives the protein CASSLTGVVTGELFF. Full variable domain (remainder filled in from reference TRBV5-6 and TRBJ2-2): DAGVTQSPTHLIKTRGQQVTLRCSPKSGHDTVSWYQQALGQGPQFIFQYYEEEERQRGNFPDRFSGHQFPNYSSELNVNALLLGDSALYLCASSLTGVVTGELFFGEGSRLTVL.

The CDR3 bases are TGTGCCACCAGCAGAGATGTGCAGGCCAACACTGAAGCTTTCTTT. Translating gives CATSRDVQANTEAFF. This chain uses TRBV15 with TRBJ1-1; D call uncertain. The CDR3 contains 15 residues. V lost 0 bases to trimming and J lost 2 bases, with 10 bases between them. Germline values: CDR1 LNHNV, CDR2 YYDKDF (reference sequence).

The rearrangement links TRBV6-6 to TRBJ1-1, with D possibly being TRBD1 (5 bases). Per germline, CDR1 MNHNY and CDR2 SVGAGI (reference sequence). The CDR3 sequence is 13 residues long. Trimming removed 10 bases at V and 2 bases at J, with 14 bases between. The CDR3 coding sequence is TGTGCCACAGCGGAGGGACTAAACACTGAAGCTTTCTTT. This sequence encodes CATAEGLNTEAFF.

In nucleotides, the CDR3 is TGTGCCAGCAGGCTAGGACAGGGTACGGGGGAGCTGTTTTTT. Protein sequence: CASRLGQGTGELFF. The V call is TRBV5-6, the J call TRBJ2-2; 8 nucleotides match TRBD1. CDR3 length equals 14 residues. Germline V CDR1 and CDR2: SGHDT, YYEEEE. V trimming: 5 bases; J trimming: 8 bases; junction bases outside the gene matches: 8.

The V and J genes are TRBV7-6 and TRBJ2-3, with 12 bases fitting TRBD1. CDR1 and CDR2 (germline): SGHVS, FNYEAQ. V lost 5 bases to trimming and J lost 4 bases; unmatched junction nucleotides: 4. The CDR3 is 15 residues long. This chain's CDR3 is CASSRGQGAADTQYF. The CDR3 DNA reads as TGTGCCAGCAGCCGGGGACAGGGGGCGGCAGATACGCAGTATTTT.

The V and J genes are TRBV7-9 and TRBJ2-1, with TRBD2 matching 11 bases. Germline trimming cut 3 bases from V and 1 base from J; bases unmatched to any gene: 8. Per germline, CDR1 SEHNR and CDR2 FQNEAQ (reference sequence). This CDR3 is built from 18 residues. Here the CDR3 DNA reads TGTGCCAGCAGCTTTCCCACTAGCGGGGGAGAGTCCTACAATGAGCAGTTCTTC. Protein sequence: CASSFPTSGGESYNEQFF.

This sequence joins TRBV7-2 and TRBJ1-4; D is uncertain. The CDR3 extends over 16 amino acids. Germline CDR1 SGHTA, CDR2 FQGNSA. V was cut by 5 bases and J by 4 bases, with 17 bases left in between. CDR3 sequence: CASSHSWSSINEKLFF. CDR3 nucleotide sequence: TGTGCCAGCAGCCACTCTTGGTCCTCGATTAATGAAAAACTGTTTTTT.

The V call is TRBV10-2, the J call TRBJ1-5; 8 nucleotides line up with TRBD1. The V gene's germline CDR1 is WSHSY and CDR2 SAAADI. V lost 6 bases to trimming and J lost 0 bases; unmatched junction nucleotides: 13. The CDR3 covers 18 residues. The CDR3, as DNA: TGCGCCAGCAGCGCGACTGGACAGGGCATCGCTAGCAATCAGCCCCAGCATTTT. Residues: CASSATGQGIASNQPQHF.

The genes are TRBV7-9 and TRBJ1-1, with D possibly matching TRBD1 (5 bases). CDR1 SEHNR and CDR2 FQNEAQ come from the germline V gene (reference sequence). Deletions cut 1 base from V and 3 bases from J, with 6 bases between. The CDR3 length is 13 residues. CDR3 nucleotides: TGTGCCAGCAGCTTAGAAGGGGACACTGAAGCTTTCTTT. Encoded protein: CASSLEGDTEAFF.

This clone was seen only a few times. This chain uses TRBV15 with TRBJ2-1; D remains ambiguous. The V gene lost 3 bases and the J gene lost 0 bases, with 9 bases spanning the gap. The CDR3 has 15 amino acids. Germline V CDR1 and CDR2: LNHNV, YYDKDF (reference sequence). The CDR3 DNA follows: TGTGCCACCAGCAGGGCCCCTGGCTCCTACAATGAGCAGTTCTTC. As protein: CATSRAPGSYNEQFF.

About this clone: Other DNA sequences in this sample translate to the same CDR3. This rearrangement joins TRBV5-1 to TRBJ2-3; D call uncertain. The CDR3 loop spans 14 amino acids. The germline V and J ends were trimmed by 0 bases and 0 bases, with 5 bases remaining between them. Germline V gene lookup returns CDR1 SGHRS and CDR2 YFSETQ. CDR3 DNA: TGCGCCAGCAGCTTGGGTACTAGCACAGATACGCAGTATTTT. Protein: CASSLGTSTDTQYF.

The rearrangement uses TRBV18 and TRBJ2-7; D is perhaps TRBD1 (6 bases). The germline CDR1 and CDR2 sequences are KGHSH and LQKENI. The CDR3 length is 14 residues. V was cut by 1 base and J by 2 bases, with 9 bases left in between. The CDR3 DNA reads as TGTGCCAGCTCACCACAGGGGGACCCCTACGAGCAGTACTTC. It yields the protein CASSPQGDPYEQYF.

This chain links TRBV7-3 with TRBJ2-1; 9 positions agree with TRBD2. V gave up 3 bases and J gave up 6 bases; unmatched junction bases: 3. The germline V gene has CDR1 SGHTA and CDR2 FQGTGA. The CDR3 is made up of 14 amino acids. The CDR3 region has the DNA TGTGCCAGCAGCTTCGGCGGGAGGGCCAATGAGCAGTTCTTC. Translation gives CASSFGGRANEQFF.

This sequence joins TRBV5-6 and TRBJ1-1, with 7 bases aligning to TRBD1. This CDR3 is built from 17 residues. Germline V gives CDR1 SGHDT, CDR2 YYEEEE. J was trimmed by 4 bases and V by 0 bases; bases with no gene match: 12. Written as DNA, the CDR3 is TGTGCCAGCAGCTTGGGGGCAGGGGGTGTTGTTGGCACTGAAGCTTTCTTT. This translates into CASSLGAGGVVGTEAFF.

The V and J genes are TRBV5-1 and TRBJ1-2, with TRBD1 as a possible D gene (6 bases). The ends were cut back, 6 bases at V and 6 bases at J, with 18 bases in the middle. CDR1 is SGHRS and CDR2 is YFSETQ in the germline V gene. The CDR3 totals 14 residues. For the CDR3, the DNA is TGCGCCAGCAACCCCTTGGGGCAGGGGCATGGCTACACCTTC. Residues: CASNPLGQGHGYTF. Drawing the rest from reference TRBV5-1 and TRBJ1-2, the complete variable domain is KAGVTQTPRYLIKTRGQQVTLSCSPISGHRSVSWYQQTPGQGLQFLFEYFSETQRNKGNFPGRFSGRQFSNSRSEMNVSTLELGDSALYLCASNPLGQGHGYTFGSGTRLTVV.

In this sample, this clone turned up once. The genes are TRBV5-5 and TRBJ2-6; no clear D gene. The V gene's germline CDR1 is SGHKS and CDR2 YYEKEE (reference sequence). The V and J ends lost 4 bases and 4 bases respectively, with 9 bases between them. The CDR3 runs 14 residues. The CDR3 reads CASSPNSGANVLTF. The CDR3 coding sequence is TGTGCCAGCAGCCCAAACTCCGGGGCCAACGTCCTGACTTTC.

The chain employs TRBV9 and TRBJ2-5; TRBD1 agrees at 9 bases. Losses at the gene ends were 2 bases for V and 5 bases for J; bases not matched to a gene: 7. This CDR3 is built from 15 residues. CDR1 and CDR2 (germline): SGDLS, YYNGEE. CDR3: CASSVSQGARETQYF. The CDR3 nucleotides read TGTGCCAGCAGCGTGTCACAGGGGGCAAGGGAGACCCAGTACTTC.

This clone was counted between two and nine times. This CDR3 is CASSAGTGAGELFF. CDR3 nucleotides: TGTGCCAGCAGTGCGGGGACAGGGGCCGGGGAGCTGTTTTTT. The rearrangement uses TRBV6-1 and TRBJ2-2; 10 nucleotides line up with TRBD1. After removal of 4 bases from V and 6 bases from J, the junction contained 2 bases not matched to a gene. The CDR3 has 14 amino acids. Looked up from germline, CDR1 is MNHNS and CDR2 is SASEGT.

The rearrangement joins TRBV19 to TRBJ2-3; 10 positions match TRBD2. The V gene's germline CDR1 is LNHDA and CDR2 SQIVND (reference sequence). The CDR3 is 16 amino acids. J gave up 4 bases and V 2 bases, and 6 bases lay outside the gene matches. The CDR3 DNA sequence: TGTGCCAGTAGTATAATCAGCGGGGGGGCCTCAGATACGCAGTATTTT. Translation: CASSIISGGASDTQYF.

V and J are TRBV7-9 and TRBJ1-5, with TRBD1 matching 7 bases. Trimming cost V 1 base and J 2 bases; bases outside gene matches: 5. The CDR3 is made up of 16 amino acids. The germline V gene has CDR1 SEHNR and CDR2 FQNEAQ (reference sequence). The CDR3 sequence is CASSLVEGAGNQPQHF. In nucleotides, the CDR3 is TGTGCCAGCAGCTTAGTAGAGGGGGCCGGCAATCAGCCCCAGCATTTT.

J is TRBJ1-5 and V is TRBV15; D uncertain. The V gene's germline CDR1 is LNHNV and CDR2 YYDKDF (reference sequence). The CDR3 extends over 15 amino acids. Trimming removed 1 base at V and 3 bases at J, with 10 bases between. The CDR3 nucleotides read TGTGCCACCAGCAGAGCGCAGGAATACAATCAGCCCCAGCATTTT. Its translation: CATSRAQEYNQPQHF.

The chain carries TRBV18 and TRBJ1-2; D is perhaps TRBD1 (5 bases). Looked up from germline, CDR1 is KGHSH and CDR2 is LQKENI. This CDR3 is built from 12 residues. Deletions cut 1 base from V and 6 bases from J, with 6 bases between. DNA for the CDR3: TGTGCCAGCTCACCACGGGGGGATGGCTACACCTTC. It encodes CASSPRGDGYTF.

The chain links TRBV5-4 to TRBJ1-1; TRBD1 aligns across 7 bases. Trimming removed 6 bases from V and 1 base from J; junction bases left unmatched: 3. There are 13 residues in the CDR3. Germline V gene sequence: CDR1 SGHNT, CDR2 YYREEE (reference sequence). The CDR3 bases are TGTGCCAGCACCGACAGGGAGAACACTGAAGCTTTCTTT. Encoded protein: CASTDRENTEAFF.